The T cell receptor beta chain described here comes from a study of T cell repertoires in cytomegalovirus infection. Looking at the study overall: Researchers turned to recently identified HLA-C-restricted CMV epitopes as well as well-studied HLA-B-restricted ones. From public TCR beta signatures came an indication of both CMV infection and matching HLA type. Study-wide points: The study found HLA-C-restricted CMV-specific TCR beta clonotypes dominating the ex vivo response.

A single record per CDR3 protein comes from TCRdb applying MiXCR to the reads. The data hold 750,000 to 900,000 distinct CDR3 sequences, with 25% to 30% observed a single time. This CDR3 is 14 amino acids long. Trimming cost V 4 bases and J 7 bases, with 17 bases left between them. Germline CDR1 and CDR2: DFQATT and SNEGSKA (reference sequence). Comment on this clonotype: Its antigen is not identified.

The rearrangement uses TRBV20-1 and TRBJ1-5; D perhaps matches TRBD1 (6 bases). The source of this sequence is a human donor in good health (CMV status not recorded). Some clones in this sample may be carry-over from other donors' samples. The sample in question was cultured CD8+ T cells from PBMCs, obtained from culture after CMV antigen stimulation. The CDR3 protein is CSAKSGNRVQPQHF. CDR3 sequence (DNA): TGCAGTGCTAAGAGCGGGAACAGGGTACAGCCCCAGCATTTT.